The 25 T cell receptor beta chains listed next were all sequenced from one sample in a study of shared clonotypes between healthy human individuals. CD8 cells regarded as naive lacked CD45RO, were positively chosen for CCR7, and omitted terminally differentiated effector memory CD45RA+ cells. Sequenced by immunoSEQ multiplex PCR; TCRdb stores in-frame clones only, minus some. The sample includes over 2 million clones, about 95% seen only once; the top ten take about 1.1%. The sequenced sample was naive CD8+ T cells sorted from blood. These receptors were collected from a man aged 18 to 29 in good health.

In regard to this clone: Other DNA sequences in this specimen translate into the identical CDR3. V and J are TRBV7-6 and TRBJ2-7; 10 nucleotides agree with TRBD1. Germline values: CDR1 SGHVS, CDR2 FNYEAQ. With 3 bases clipped from V and 4 bases from J, the junction kept 3 bases outside the gene matches. The CDR3 has 14 residues. In nucleotides, the CDR3 is TGTGCCAGCAGCTTGGGACAGGGGAAGTACGAGCAGTACTTC. This codes for CASSLGQGKYEQYF.

The gene calls are TRBV5-8 and TRBJ2-2; 9 bases fit TRBD1. Trimming removed 4 bases from V and 8 bases from J; junction bases left unmatched: 9. This CDR3 spans 15 amino acids. CDR1 is SGHTS and CDR2 is YDEGEE in the germline V gene. CDR3 amino acids: CASSQIQGAMGELFF. The CDR3 DNA reads TGTGCCAGCAGCCAAATACAGGGGGCAATGGGGGAGCTGTTTTTT.

This clone was counted once. J is TRBJ2-5 and V is TRBV28; 9 bases are shared with TRBD1. Unmatched junction bases numbered 6, after V lost 5 bases and J lost 5 bases. There are 14 residues in the CDR3. The germline gives CDR1 MDHEN, CDR2 SYDVKM. Written as DNA, the CDR3 is TGTGCCAGCAGTGAGACAGGGGGAGAGGAGACCCAGTACTTC. Translation: CASSETGGEETQYF.

Only one count was recorded for this clone. V and J are TRBV9 and TRBJ2-1; D possibly corresponds to TRBD2 (5 bases). The CDR3 covers 13 residues. Germline CDR1 is SGDLS and CDR2 is YYNGEE. Trimming left V 3 bases short and J 9 bases short, with 13 bases between. The CDR3 bases are TGTGCCAGCAGCGGTCACGGGGTCGGTGAGCAGTTCTTC. As protein: CASSGHGVGEQFF. The complete variable domain, with remaining parts taken from reference TRBV9 and TRBJ2-1, reads DSGVTQTPKHLITATGQRVTLRCSPRSGDLSVYWYQQSLDQGLQFLIQYYNGEERAKGNILERFSAQQFPDLHSELNLSSLELGDSALYFCASSGHGVGEQFFGPGTRLTVL.

The genes are TRBV7-2 and TRBJ2-7; 10 nucleotides align to TRBD2. The CDR3 sequence is 16 residues long. Per the germline V gene, CDR1 is SGHTA and CDR2 is FQGNSA. The trim removed 5 bases at V and 3 bases at J, leaving 10 bases unmatched. The CDR3 sequence is CASSPLRAGGGYEQYF. The DNA for the CDR3 is TGTGCCAGCAGCCCCTTGAGAGCGGGAGGGGGCTACGAGCAGTACTTC.

J is TRBJ1-2 and V is TRBV2, with 7 bases identical to TRBD1. Per the germline V gene, CDR1 is SNHLY and CDR2 is FYNNEI. V trimming: 7 bases; J trimming: 2 bases; junction bases outside the gene matches: 16. This CDR3 comprises 17 residues. The CDR3, as DNA: TGTGCCAGCAACGGCCCCGGGACAGCCTTTTCAAACTATGGCTACACCTTC. Translated: CASNGPGTAFSNYGYTF.

The V and J genes are TRBV5-4 and TRBJ2-5, with D possibly being TRBD1 (5 bases). The length of the CDR3 is 15 residues. CDR1 SGHNT and CDR2 YYREEE come from the germline V gene (reference sequence). Trimming stripped 0 bases from V and 3 bases from J, with 12 bases between. Here the CDR3 DNA reads TGTGCCAGCAGCTTGGAGTCCAGGGTCGAAGAGACCCAGTACTTC. Encoded protein: CASSLESRVEETQYF.

The rearrangement links TRBV5-4 to TRBJ1-1; perhaps TRBD1 as D (6 bases). CDR3 length: 17 amino acids. In germline, CDR1 is SGHNT, CDR2 YYREEE (reference sequence). Between the trimmed V and J ends, which lost 4 bases and 6 bases, there was a span of 25 bases. CDR3 DNA: TGTGCCAGCAGCCCCGACCGGTGGGGGGGGCGCGGGGCTGAAGCTTTCTTT. This gives the protein CASSPDRWGGRGAEAFF.

The gene calls are TRBV5-4 and TRBJ2-5; unclear D gene. Between the trimmed V and J ends, which lost 4 bases and 4 bases, there was a span of 14 bases. The CDR3 is made up of 14 amino acids. The germline V gene has CDR1 SGHNT and CDR2 YYREEE (reference sequence). The CDR3 sequence: CASSTSRKVETQYF. The CDR3 DNA is TGTGCCAGCAGCACCTCTAGAAAAGTAGAGACCCAGTACTTC. Together with reference TRBV5-4 and TRBJ2-5, the CDR3 gives the full variable domain: ETGVTQSPTHLIKTRGQQVTLRCSSQSGHNTVSWYQQALGQGPQFIFQYYREEENGRGNFPPRFSGLQFPNYSSELNVNALELDDSALYLCASSTSRKVETQYFGPGTRLLVL.

The rearrangement uses TRBV7-2 and TRBJ1-3, with D unclear. Trimming removed 3 bases at V and 4 bases at J, with 13 bases between. The CDR3 consists of 15 residues. CDR1 SGHTA and CDR2 FQGNSA come from the germline V gene. CDR3 in DNA: TGTGCCAGCAGCTTGGCTGGTGCTCCAGGAAACACCATATATTTT. Its translation: CASSLAGAPGNTIYF.

This clone has only one observation. The genes are TRBV6-1 and TRBJ1-3; D not certain. V lost 2 bases and J 5 bases, leaving 10 bases between the germline ends. CDR3 length: 14 residues. Germline V lookup: CDR1 MNHNS, CDR2 SASEGT. The DNA for the CDR3 is TGTGCCAGCAGTGAACTGGGAAGTAGAAACACCATATATTTT. Its translation is CASSELGSRNTIYF.

The V gene is TRBV4-1, the J gene TRBJ2-2; D may correspond to TRBD1 or TRBD2 (5 bases each). Between the trimmed V and J ends, which lost 0 bases and 6 bases, there was a span of 8 bases. CDR1 is MGHRA and CDR2 is YSYEKL in the germline V gene. The CDR3 covers 14 residues. The CDR3 is CASSQEWDAGELFF. CDR3 nucleotides: TGCGCCAGCAGCCAAGAGTGGGACGCCGGGGAGCTGTTTTTT.

Of note for this clone: Different DNA sequences within this sample yield the same CDR3. V is TRBV5-6 and J is TRBJ1-1, with D possibly being TRBD1 (5 bases). Trimming stripped 3 bases from V and 1 base from J, with 7 bases between. Germline loops: CDR1 SGHDT, CDR2 YYEEEE. CDR3 length: 13 amino acids. In nucleotides, the CDR3 is TGTGCCAGCAGCTCCACAGGGAACACTGAAGCTTTCTTT. This codes for CASSSTGNTEAFF.

The chain is built from TRBV27 and TRBJ2-7; TRBD2 is a possible D gene (5 bases). V gave up 5 bases and J gave up 4 bases, with 18 bases separating them. The length of the CDR3 is 15 residues. Germline assignment: CDR1 MNHEY and CDR2 SMNVEV (reference sequence). The CDR3 protein is CASSATGSAMYEQYF. The CDR3 DNA sequence: TGTGCCAGCAGTGCCACGGGGTCTGCTATGTACGAGCAGTACTTC.

The chain joins TRBV5-1 to TRBJ1-5; 7 bases map to TRBD1. This CDR3 is 15 amino acids long. Looked up from germline, CDR1 is SGHRS and CDR2 is YFSETQ. The trim removed 4 bases at V and 3 bases at J, leaving 7 bases unmatched. In DNA, the CDR3 is TGCGCCAGCAGCCCCGGGGACAGATACAATCAGCCCCAGCATTTT. Its translation is CASSPGDRYNQPQHF.

The rearrangement joins TRBV7-2 to TRBJ1-1; D is uncertain. The CDR3 sequence is 13 residues long. Germline V gene data show CDR1 as SGHTA and CDR2 as FQGNSA. Trimming removed 2 bases at V and 0 bases at J, with 4 bases between. The CDR3 reads CASSLHMNTEAFF. CDR3 DNA: TGTGCCAGCAGCTTACACATGAACACTGAAGCTTTCTTT.

CDR3 nucleotide sequence: TGCGCCAGCAGCCAGGTACCGGGACAGTTAATGACTAACTATGGCTACACCTTC. This gives the protein CASSQVPGQLMTNYGYTF. The chain uses TRBV4-3 and TRBJ1-2; 7 bases align to TRBD1. This CDR3 comprises 18 residues. V dropped 3 bases and J dropped 0; count of bases not matched to a gene: 13. The germline V gene has CDR1 LGHNA and CDR2 YSLEER.

The chain employs TRBV10-3 and TRBJ2-3, with 8 bases identical to TRBD2. CDR1 ENHRY and CDR2 SYGVKD come from the germline V gene. Trimming cost V 5 bases and J 3 bases; bases outside gene matches: 13. This CDR3 is built from 17 residues. CDR3 amino acids: CAISSRGSGRSTDTQYF. CDR3 sequence (DNA): TGTGCCATCAGTTCCCGGGGGAGCGGGAGATCTACAGATACGCAGTATTTT.

The chain uses TRBV4-2 and TRBJ1-5; D is uncertain. The V end lost 0 bases, the J end lost 7 bases, and 4 bases lay between the germline ends. This CDR3 is 12 amino acids long. Germline V CDR1 and CDR2: LGHNA, YNFKEQ. The DNA for the CDR3 is TGTGCCAGCAGCCAAGATCAACAGCCCCAGCATTTT. It codes for CASSQDQQPQHF.

The chain joins TRBV5-4 to TRBJ2-5, with D tentatively TRBD1 (6 bases). Germline V gene lookup returns CDR1 SGHNT and CDR2 YYREEE (reference sequence). CDR3 length: 11 amino acids. Trimming removed 7 bases at V and 5 bases at J, with 9 bases between. The CDR3 DNA is TGTGCCAGCGGTAGGGGGGAGACCCAGTACTTC. It translates to CASGRGETQYF. The variable domain in full, with the rest retrieved from reference TRBV5-4 and TRBJ2-5, is ETGVTQSPTHLIKTRGQQVTLRCSSQSGHNTVSWYQQALGQGPQFIFQYYREEENGRGNFPPRFSGLQFPNYSSELNVNALELDDSALYLCASGRGETQYFGPGTRLLVL.

V and J are TRBV19 and TRBJ1-5, with a tentative D call TRBD1 (5 bases). Looked up from germline, CDR1 is LNHDA and CDR2 is SQIVND (reference sequence). The V end was cut by 6 bases, the J end by 7 bases, with 22 bases between. The CDR3 has 16 residues. In DNA form, the CDR3 reads TGTGCCAGTAGCTCACGGGGGGACGGCAGGTTCCAGCCCCAGCATTTT. This encodes CASSSRGDGRFQPQHF. The full variable domain, in which reference TRBV19 and TRBJ1-5 provide the parts outside the CDR3, is DGGITQSPKYLFRKEGQNVTLSCEQNLNHDAMYWYRQDPGQGLRLIYYSQIVNDFQKGDIAEGYSVSREKKESFPLTVTSAQKNPTAFYLCASSSRGDGRFQPQHFGDGTRLSIL.

V is TRBV19 and J is TRBJ2-1, with a weak D call TRBD2 (6 bases). Germline CDR1 and CDR2: LNHDA and SQIVND (reference sequence). The CDR3 totals 16 residues. V lost 5 bases to trimming and J lost 4 bases, with 18 bases between them. CDR3 coding DNA: TGTGCCAGTAGTCTTGGTGCGGAGGGACCTTACAATGAGCAGTTCTTC. It translates to CASSLGAEGPYNEQFF.

This chain uses TRBV4-1 with TRBJ1-1; TRBD1 is a possible D gene (5 bases). V lost 1 base and J lost 12, with 15 bases in between. This CDR3 is built from 13 residues. CDR1 is MGHRA, CDR2 YSYEKL, per germline. This chain's CDR3 is CASSQVGDLKTFF. CDR3 bases: TGCGCCAGCAGCCAAGTAGGGGACCTGAAGACTTTCTTT.

The chain joins TRBV4-1 to TRBJ1-1; D is unclear. The CDR3 has 13 amino acids. The germline CDR1 and CDR2 sequences are MGHRA and YSYEKL. Trimming took 5 bases from V and 11 from J, leaving 18 bases between them. The CDR3: CASSELGDMDAFF. In DNA, the CDR3 is TGCGCCAGCAGCGAACTGGGAGACATGGATGCTTTCTTT.

The chain is built from TRBV7-9 and TRBJ1-6, with TRBD1 identical over 10 bases. This CDR3 has 15 amino acids. CDR1 and CDR2 (germline): SEHNR, FQNEAQ (reference sequence). The V and J ends lost 5 bases and 7 bases, in that order; junction bases with no gene match: 5. CDR3 nucleotide sequence: TGTGCCAGCAGCGGCGGACAGGGGGAGAATTCACCCCTCCACTTT. This gives the protein CASSGGQGENSPLHF.